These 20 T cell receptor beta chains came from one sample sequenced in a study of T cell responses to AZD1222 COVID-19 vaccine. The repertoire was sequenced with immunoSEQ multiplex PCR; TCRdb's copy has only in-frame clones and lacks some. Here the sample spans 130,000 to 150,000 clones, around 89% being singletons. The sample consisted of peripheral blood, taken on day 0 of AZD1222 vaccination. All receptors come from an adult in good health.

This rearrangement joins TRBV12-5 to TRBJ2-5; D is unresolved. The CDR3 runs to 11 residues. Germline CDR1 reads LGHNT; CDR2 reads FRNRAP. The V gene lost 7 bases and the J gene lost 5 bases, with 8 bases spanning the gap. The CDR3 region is CASAVGETQYF. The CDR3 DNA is TGTGCTAGTGCCGTGGGGGAGACCCAGTACTTC.

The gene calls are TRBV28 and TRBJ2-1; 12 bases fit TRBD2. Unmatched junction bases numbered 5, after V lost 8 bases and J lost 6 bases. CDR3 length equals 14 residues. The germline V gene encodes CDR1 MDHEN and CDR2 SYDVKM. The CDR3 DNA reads TGTGCCAGCCGGGGACTAGCGGGCTTCAATGAGCAGTTCTTC. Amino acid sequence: CASRGLAGFNEQFF.

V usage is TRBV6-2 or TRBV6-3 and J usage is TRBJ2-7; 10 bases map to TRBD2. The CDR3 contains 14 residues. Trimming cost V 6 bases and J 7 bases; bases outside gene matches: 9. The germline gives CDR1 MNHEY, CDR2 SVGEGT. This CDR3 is CASSLALAGVEQYF. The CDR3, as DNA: TGTGCCAGCAGCCTTGCGCTAGCGGGAGTGGAGCAGTACTTC.

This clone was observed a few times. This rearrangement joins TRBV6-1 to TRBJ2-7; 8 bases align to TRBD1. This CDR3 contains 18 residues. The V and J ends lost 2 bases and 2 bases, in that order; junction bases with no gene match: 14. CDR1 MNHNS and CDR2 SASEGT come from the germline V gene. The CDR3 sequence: CASSEPGDRGRLTYEQYF. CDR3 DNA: TGTGCCAGCAGTGAACCCGGTGACAGGGGACGACTAACCTACGAGCAGTACTTC.

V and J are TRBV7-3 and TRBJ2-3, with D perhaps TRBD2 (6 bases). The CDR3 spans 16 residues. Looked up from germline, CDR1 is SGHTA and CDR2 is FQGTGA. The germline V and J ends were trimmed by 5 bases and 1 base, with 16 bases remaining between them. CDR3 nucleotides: TGTGCCAGCAGCAATCGTAGCGGAGGTCGCACAGATACGCAGTATTTT. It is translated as CASSNRSGGRTDTQYF.

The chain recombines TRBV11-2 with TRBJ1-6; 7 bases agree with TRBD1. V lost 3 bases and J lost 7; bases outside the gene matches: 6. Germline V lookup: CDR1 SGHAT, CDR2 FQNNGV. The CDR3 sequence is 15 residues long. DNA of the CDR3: TGTGCCAGCAGCTTCGAGACAGGGAACAATTCACCCCTCCACTTT. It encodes CASSFETGNNSPLHF.

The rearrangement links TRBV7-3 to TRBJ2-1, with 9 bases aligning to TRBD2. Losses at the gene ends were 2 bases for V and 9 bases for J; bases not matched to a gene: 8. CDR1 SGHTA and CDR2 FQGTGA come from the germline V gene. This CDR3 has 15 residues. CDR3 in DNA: TGTGCCAGCAGCTTACAGGTTAGCGGGAGTGGTGAGCAGTTCTTC. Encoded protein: CASSLQVSGSGEQFF.

The CDR3 DNA is TGCAGTGCTAGTGCTGGTCAGCCCCAGCATTTT. Translated: CSASAGQPQHF. The V and J genes are TRBV20-1 and TRBJ1-5, with D unclear. The CDR3 loop spans 11 amino acids. Trimming cost V 3 bases and J 6 bases, with 6 bases left between them. Germline V gene lookup returns CDR1 DFQATT and CDR2 SNEGSKA (reference sequence).

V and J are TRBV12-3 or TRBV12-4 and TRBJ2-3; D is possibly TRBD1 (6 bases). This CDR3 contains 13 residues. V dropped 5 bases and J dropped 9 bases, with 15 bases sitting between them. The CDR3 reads CASSPNRVPTQYF. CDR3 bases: TGTGCCAGCAGTCCCAACAGGGTGCCAACGCAGTATTTT.

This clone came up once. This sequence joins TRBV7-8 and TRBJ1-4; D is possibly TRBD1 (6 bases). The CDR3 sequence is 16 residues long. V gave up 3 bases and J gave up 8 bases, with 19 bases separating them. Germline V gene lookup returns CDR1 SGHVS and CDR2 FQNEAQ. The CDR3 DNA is TGTGCCAGCAGCTTGAGAGGGGGGGCCCGCCGGGAAAAACTGTTTTTT. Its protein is CASSLRGGARREKLFF.

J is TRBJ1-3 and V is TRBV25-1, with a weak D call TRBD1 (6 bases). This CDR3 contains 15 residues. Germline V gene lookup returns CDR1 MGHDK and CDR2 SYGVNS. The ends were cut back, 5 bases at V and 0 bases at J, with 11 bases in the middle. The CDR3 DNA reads TGTGCCAGCAGTCCCCGGGACAACTCTGGAAACACCATATATTTT. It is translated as CASSPRDNSGNTIYF.

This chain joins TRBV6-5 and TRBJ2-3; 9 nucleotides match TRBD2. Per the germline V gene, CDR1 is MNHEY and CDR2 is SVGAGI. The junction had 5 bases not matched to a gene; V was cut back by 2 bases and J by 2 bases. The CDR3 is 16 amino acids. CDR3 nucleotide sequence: TGTGCCAGCAGTTACAGCCTAGCGGGAAACACAGATACGCAGTATTTT. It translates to CASSYSLAGNTDTQYF.

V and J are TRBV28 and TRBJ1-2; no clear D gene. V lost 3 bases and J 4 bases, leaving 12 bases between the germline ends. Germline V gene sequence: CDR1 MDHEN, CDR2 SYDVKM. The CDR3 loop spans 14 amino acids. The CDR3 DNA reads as TGTGCCAGCAGTTTTCTGGCGGCAGTCTATGGCTACACCTTC. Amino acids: CASSFLAAVYGYTF.

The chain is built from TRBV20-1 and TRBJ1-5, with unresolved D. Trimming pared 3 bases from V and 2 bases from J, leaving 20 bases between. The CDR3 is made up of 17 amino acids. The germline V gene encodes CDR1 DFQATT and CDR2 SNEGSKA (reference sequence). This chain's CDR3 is CSASRGHPSVRNQPQHF. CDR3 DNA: TGCAGTGCTAGTCGGGGTCACCCTTCCGTTCGCAATCAGCCCCAGCATTTT.

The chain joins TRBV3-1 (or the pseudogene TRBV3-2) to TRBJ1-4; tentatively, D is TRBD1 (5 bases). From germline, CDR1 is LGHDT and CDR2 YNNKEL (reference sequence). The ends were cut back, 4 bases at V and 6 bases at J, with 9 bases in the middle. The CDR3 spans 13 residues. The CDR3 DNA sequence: TGTGCCAGCAGCCGTCAGGGCGATGAAAAACTGTTTTTT. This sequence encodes CASSRQGDEKLFF.

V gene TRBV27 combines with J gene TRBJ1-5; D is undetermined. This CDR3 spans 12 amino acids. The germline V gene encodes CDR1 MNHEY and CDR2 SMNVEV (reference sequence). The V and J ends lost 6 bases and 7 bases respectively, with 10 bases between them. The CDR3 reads CASRIPGQPQHF. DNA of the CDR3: TGTGCCAGCAGAATCCCCGGGCAGCCCCAGCATTTT.

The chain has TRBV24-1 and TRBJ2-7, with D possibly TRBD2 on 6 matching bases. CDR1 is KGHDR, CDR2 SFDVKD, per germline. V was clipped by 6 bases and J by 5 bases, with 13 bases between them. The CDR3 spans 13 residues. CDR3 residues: CATSWQGGDEQYF. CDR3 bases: TGTGCCACCAGTTGGCAGGGAGGCGACGAGCAGTACTTC.

CDR3: CATSRDQGRSYEQYF. DNA of the CDR3: TGTGCCACCAGCAGAGATCAGGGACGCTCCTACGAGCAGTACTTC. The chain combines TRBV15 with TRBJ2-7; D tentatively fits TRBD1 or TRBD2 (5 bases each). Trimming left V 0 bases short and J 0 bases short, with 9 bases between. Germline V lookup: CDR1 LNHNV, CDR2 YYDKDF (reference sequence). The CDR3 consists of 15 residues.

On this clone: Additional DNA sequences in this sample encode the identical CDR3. The CDR3 DNA reads as TGTGCCAGCAGCTCCAGGACTAGCCCAGATACGCAGTATTTT. Residues: CASSSRTSPDTQYF. The chain links TRBV5-4 to TRBJ2-3, with 8 positions matching TRBD2. The trim removed 3 bases at V and 4 bases at J, leaving 4 bases unmatched. There are 14 residues in the CDR3. The germline V gene has CDR1 SGHNT and CDR2 YYREEE (reference sequence).

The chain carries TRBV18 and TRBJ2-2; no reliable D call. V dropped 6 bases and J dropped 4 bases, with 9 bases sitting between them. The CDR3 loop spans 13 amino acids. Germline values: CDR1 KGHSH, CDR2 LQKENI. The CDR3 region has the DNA TGTGCCAGCTCTCCTGACCTCACCGGGGAGCTGTTTTTT. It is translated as CASSPDLTGELFF.